This T cell receptor beta chain was sequenced in a study of cytomegalovirus exposure and HLA in healthy donors. As concerns this clone: Its cognate antigen is unknown.

The PCR employed 60 Vbeta primers together with 13 Jbeta primers. The protocol was immunoSEQ multiplex PCR, while the TCRdb copy is restricted to in-frame clones and leaves out a portion. The profile shows 100,000 or so clones, about four fifths of them singletons. V gave up 1 base and J gave up 11 bases; unmatched junction bases: 7. The CDR3 is 13 residues long. In germline, CDR1 is MNHNS, CDR2 SASEGT. Broader study findings: Likely technical artifact: a cluster of highly shared sequence variants. In terms of immune exposure information, only CMV serostatus was available. Overall, 164 TCR beta chains were annotated as cytomegalovirus-associated.

The receptor's source is a man in his forties in good health and CMV-seronegative. Sequenced sample: PBMCs. The V and J genes are TRBV6-1 and TRBJ2-5; 7 bases fit TRBD2. The CDR3 here is CASSEVEMREQYF. The CDR3 DNA is TGTGCCAGCAGTGAAGTTGAGATGCGGGAGCAGTACTTC.